Below, 29 T cell receptor beta chains from the same sample are listed, as sequenced in a study of blood T cell repertoires in COVID-19. Clones were sequenced by immunoSEQ multiplex PCR, and TCRdb holds only the in-frame ones, with some missing. This table has about 280,000 clones, around 90% appearing once. The sequenced sample consisted of PBMCs or T cells enriched from blood (not recorded which). The receptors come from a woman in her thirties or forties who had recovered from COVID-19.

V and J are TRBV6-1 and TRBJ1-6; weak D call: TRBD1 (6 bases). The CDR3 spans 16 residues. Trimming left V 4 bases short and J 0 bases short, with 10 bases between. Germline CDR1 is MNHNS and CDR2 is SASEGT. CDR3 coding DNA: TGTGCCAGCAGTGTCCACAGGGCCTCCTATAATTCACCCCTCCACTTT. Translation: CASSVHRASYNSPLHF.

The rearrangement joins TRBV7-9 to TRBJ2-5; a possible D gene is TRBD2 (5 bases). Trimming removed 3 bases from V and 4 bases from J, with 18 bases in between. This CDR3 is built from 16 residues. CDR1 and CDR2 (germline): SEHNR, FQNEAQ (reference sequence). CDR3 DNA sequence: TGTGCCAGCAGCTTGAGTTTGGGAGTTGATGGAGAGACCCAGTACTTC. It specifies CASSLSLGVDGETQYF. The entire variable domain, with the rest obtained from reference TRBV7-9 and TRBJ2-5, is as follows: DTGVSQNPRHKITKRGQNVTFRCDPISEHNRLYWYRQTLGQGPEFLTYFQNEAQLEKSRLLSDRFSAERPKGSFSTLEIQRTEQGDSAMYLCASSLSLGVDGETQYFGPGTRLLVL.

The chain recombines TRBV20-1 with TRBJ2-7, with 7 positions matching TRBD1. V shed 3 bases and J 13 bases; nucleotides not matched to a gene: 6. The CDR3 spans 10 residues. Germline lookup yields CDR1 DFQATT and CDR2 SNEGSKA (reference sequence). CDR3 residues: CSARGQGDYF. CDR3 bases: TGCAGTGCTAGGGGTCAGGGGGACTACTTC.

V and J are TRBV7-9 and TRBJ2-7; a weak D match, TRBD1 (7 bases). The CDR3 covers 14 residues. Trimming removed 1 base at V and 6 bases at J, with 13 bases between. Germline V gene sequence: CDR1 SEHNR, CDR2 FQNEAQ (reference sequence). The CDR3 DNA reads TGTGCCAGCAGCTTAGGACAGGGAGGCATCGAGCAGTACTTC. This encodes CASSLGQGGIEQYF.

This chain uses TRBV5-1 with TRBJ2-5; D gene unclear. Deletions cut 0 bases from V and 0 bases from J, with 9 bases between. Germline V CDR1 and CDR2: SGHRS, YFSETQ. The CDR3 contains 15 residues. CDR3 sequence reads: CASSLGPTDQETQYF. As DNA, the CDR3 is TGCGCCAGCAGCTTGGGGCCGACTGACCAAGAGACCCAGTACTTC.

The chain has TRBV15 and TRBJ2-3; 9 bases match TRBD2. The CDR3 contains 13 residues. CDR1 is LNHNV, CDR2 YYDKDF, per germline (reference sequence). V was clipped by 6 bases and J by 6 bases; unmatched bases: 4. CDR3 sequence: CATRREGTDTQYF. Written as DNA, the CDR3 is TGTGCCACCAGGCGGGAGGGTACGGATACGCAGTATTTT.

V usage is TRBV10-3 and J usage is TRBJ1-1; 9 bases are shared with TRBD1. Trimming removed 6 bases from V and 4 bases from J; junction bases left unmatched: 6. CDR1 is ENHRY and CDR2 is SYGVKD in the germline V gene. This CDR3 is 14 amino acids long. The CDR3 spells CAIRLDRGPTEAFF. CDR3 in DNA: TGTGCCATCAGACTGGACAGGGGCCCCACTGAAGCTTTCTTT.

J is TRBJ2-7 and V is TRBV4-2, with a weak D call TRBD2 (6 bases). This CDR3 contains 18 residues. Germline CDR1 LGHNA, CDR2 YNFKEQ. The ends were cut back, 2 bases at V and 0 bases at J, with 20 bases in the middle. The CDR3, as DNA: TGTGCCAGCAGCCAAAAGGGCGGTAGCGGAAACCCCTCCTACGAGCAGTACTTC. Amino acids: CASSQKGGSGNPSYEQYF.

This clone was recorded a few times. The gene calls are TRBV2 and TRBJ1-1; 7 bases match TRBD1. This CDR3 contains 13 residues. V trimming: 5 bases; J trimming: 3 bases; junction bases outside the gene matches: 3. In germline, CDR1 is SNHLY, CDR2 FYNNEI. The DNA for the CDR3 is TGTGCCAGCAGTCTCCAGGGGGACACTGAAGCTTTCTTT. It specifies CASSLQGDTEAFF.

The chain has TRBV27 and TRBJ1-2, with 7 positions matching TRBD1. After removal of 6 bases from V and 4 bases from J, the junction contained 8 bases not matched to a gene. There are 14 residues in the CDR3. In germline, CDR1 is MNHEY, CDR2 SMNVEV (reference sequence). Here the CDR3 DNA reads TGTGCCAGCAGCGGACCCGGGACAGCCTATGGCTACACCTTC. Its protein is CASSGPGTAYGYTF.

This clone is a singleton in its sample. The rearrangement uses TRBV12-3 or TRBV12-4 and TRBJ2-7; a weak D match, TRBD2 (6 bases). The CDR3 covers 11 residues. The V gene lost 6 bases and the J gene lost 7 bases, with 10 bases spanning the gap. CDR3 amino acids: CASRIGREQYF. The DNA for the CDR3 is TGTGCCAGCAGGATAGGGAGGGAGCAGTACTTC.

The chain couples TRBV20-1 to TRBJ2-3, with D unresolved. V shed 3 bases and J shed 4 bases, with 8 bases lying between them. This CDR3 comprises 12 residues. In germline, CDR1 is DFQATT, CDR2 SNEGSKA (reference sequence). The CDR3 sequence: CSASYSPDTQYF. CDR3 DNA: TGCAGTGCTAGTTACAGTCCAGATACGCAGTATTTT.

This clone turned up a few times. The chain uses TRBV7-2 and TRBJ2-7; no reliable D call. The V end was cut by 0 bases, the J end by 1 base, with 10 bases between. The CDR3 runs 15 residues. Germline CDR1 SGHTA, CDR2 FQGNSA. CDR3 amino acids: CASSLAGYASYEQYF. The CDR3 nucleotides are TGTGCCAGCAGCTTAGCGGGCTACGCATCCTACGAGCAGTACTTC.

The chain combines TRBV18 with TRBJ2-6, with D unclear. The CDR3 has 16 amino acids. V shed 4 bases and J shed 0 bases, with 10 bases lying between them. CDR1 KGHSH and CDR2 LQKENI come from the germline V gene. Written as DNA, the CDR3 is TGTGCCAGCTCACAAGACATTGGCTCTGGGGCCAACGTCCTGACTTTC. This codes for CASSQDIGSGANVLTF.

Points on this clone: Additional DNA sequences in this sample encode the identical CDR3. The chain's CDR3 is CASSRDRGETQYF. The CDR3 bases are TGTGCCAGCAGTAGAGACAGGGGGGAGACCCAGTACTTC. This chain connects TRBV7-2 to TRBJ2-5, with 9 bases aligning to TRBD1. Germline trimming cut 6 bases from V and 5 bases from J; bases unmatched to any gene: 4. Germline V gene sequence: CDR1 SGHTA, CDR2 FQGNSA. CDR3 length: 13 amino acids. The full variable domain, its missing parts supplied by reference TRBV7-2 and TRBJ2-5, is GAGVSQSPSNKVTEKGKDVELRCDPISGHTALYWYRQSLGQGLEFLIYFQGNSAPDKSGLPSDRFSAERTGGSVSTLTIQRTQQEDSAVYLCASSRDRGETQYFGPGTRLLVL.

This sequence joins TRBV19 and TRBJ2-7, with 7 bases identical to TRBD2. With 3 bases clipped from V and 3 bases from J, the junction kept 2 bases outside the gene matches. The CDR3 runs to 13 residues. CDR1 and CDR2 from the germline V gene are LNHDA and SQIVND (reference sequence). CDR3 nucleotides: TGTGCCAGTAGTATGTGGGAGGGCTACGAGCAGTACTTC. This encodes CASSMWEGYEQYF.

The V and J genes are TRBV28 and TRBJ1-4; 8 bases map to TRBD1. Trimming cost V 4 bases and J 5 bases; bases outside gene matches: 6. CDR1 and CDR2 (germline): MDHEN, SYDVKM. This CDR3 spans 15 amino acids. CDR3 sequence (DNA): TGTGCCAGCAGTTCCTATGACAGGGGAAATGAAAAACTGTTTTTT. It codes for CASSSYDRGNEKLFF.

With regard to this clone: Other DNA sequences in the sample encode the same CDR3. This chain uses TRBV7-2 with TRBJ2-1; TRBD2 matches at 12 bases. Germline lookup yields CDR1 SGHTA and CDR2 FQGNSA. V lost 5 bases to trimming and J lost 6 bases; unmatched junction nucleotides: 8. There are 16 residues in the CDR3. CDR3 coding DNA: TGTGCCAGCAGCCCGCGCCTAGCGGGAGGGGGCAATGAGCAGTTCTTC. It translates to CASSPRLAGGGNEQFF.

This chain joins TRBV19 and TRBJ2-1; D is possibly TRBD2 (6 bases). Germline V gene data show CDR1 as LNHDA and CDR2 as SQIVND (reference sequence). The CDR3 has 12 amino acids. Trimming stripped 4 bases from V and 10 bases from J, with 11 bases between. The CDR3 reads CASSTGRWEQFF. The CDR3, as DNA: TGTGCCAGTAGTACAGGGAGGTGGGAGCAGTTCTTC.

This clone appeared a few times. The chain carries TRBV5-1 and TRBJ2-5; 12 bases are shared with TRBD2. Germline CDR1 and CDR2: SGHRS and YFSETQ. The CDR3 length is 16 residues. The V gene end was trimmed by 1 base and the J gene end by 5 bases; junction bases not matched to a gene: 6. The chain's CDR3 is CASSLSRTSGTETQYF. The CDR3 bases are TGCGCCAGCAGCTTGAGCAGGACTAGCGGGACGGAGACCCAGTACTTC. Using reference TRBV5-1 and TRBJ2-5 for the parts outside the CDR3, the full variable domain is KAGVTQTPRYLIKTRGQQVTLSCSPISGHRSVSWYQQTPGQGLQFLFEYFSETQRNKGNFPGRFSGRQFSNSRSEMNVSTLELGDSALYLCASSLSRTSGTETQYFGPGTRLLVL.

This chain links TRBV25-1 with TRBJ1-3; D unclear. V was pared by 2 bases and J by 3 bases, with 14 bases between. CDR3 length: 16 residues. Germline values: CDR1 MGHDK, CDR2 SYGVNS. CDR3 sequence: CASSEVHKASGNTIYF. The CDR3 DNA reads TGTGCCAGCAGTGAAGTCCACAAGGCTAGTGGAAACACCATATATTTT.

The J gene is TRBJ2-5, the V gene TRBV18; the match to TRBD2 covers 13 bases. The CDR3 runs to 16 residues. With V trimmed by 0 bases and J by 2 bases, 0 bases remained unmatched. The germline CDR1 and CDR2 sequences are KGHSH and LQKENI. The CDR3 DNA follows: TGTGCCAGCTCACCACCGGGACTAGCGGGACAAGAGACCCAGTACTTC. Its translation is CASSPPGLAGQETQYF.

V and J are TRBV5-1 and TRBJ2-7, with TRBD2 matching 9 bases. Germline V CDR1 and CDR2: SGHRS, YFSETQ. This CDR3 is built from 16 residues. Trimming cost V 0 bases and J 5 bases; bases outside gene matches: 9. CDR3 DNA: TGCGCCAGCAGCTTGGCCCCGGGACTAGCCGACGACGAGCAGTACTTC. Translated, it gives CASSLAPGLADDEQYF.

The chain combines TRBV7-2 with TRBJ2-5, with D perhaps matching TRBD2 (7 bases). Looked up from germline, CDR1 is SGHTA and CDR2 is FQGNSA. Trimming shortened V by 6 bases and J by 4 bases, and 15 bases separated the two germline ends. The CDR3 is 14 residues long. This CDR3 is CASRRGGAGETQYF. Here the CDR3 DNA reads TGTGCCAGCAGAAGGGGGGGGGCCGGAGAGACCCAGTACTTC.

This clone counts as medium-sized (0.01 to 0.1%). The J gene is TRBJ2-5, the V gene TRBV5-4; D may be TRBD1 (5 bases). The germline CDR1 and CDR2 sequences are SGHNT and YYREEE (reference sequence). The CDR3 loop spans 15 amino acids. V was pared by 2 bases and J by 3 bases, with 14 bases between. This CDR3 reads CASSFDLGREETQYF. The CDR3 DNA sequence: TGTGCCAGCAGCTTCGACCTTGGCAGGGAAGAGACCCAGTACTTC. Combining the CDR3 with reference TRBV5-4 and TRBJ2-5 gives the whole variable domain ETGVTQSPTHLIKTRGQQVTLRCSSQSGHNTVSWYQQALGQGPQFIFQYYREEENGRGNFPPRFSGLQFPNYSSELNVNALELDDSALYLCASSFDLGREETQYFGPGTRLLVL.

Here the CDR3 reads CASSVKPDRAGYGYTF. As DNA, the CDR3 is TGTGCCAGCAGTGTCAAGCCGGACAGGGCCGGGTATGGCTACACCTTC. V usage is TRBV6-1 and J usage is TRBJ1-2, with TRBD1 matching over 8 bases. Germline V CDR1 and CDR2: MNHNS, SASEGT. J gave up 5 bases and V 4 bases, and 12 bases lay outside the gene matches. The CDR3 contains 16 residues.

The genes are TRBV2 and TRBJ2-1, with a possible D match to TRBD2 (6 bases). V lost 6 bases, J lost 0 bases, and 18 bases lay in between. The germline V gene encodes CDR1 SNHLY and CDR2 FYNNEI. The CDR3 spans 17 residues. CDR3 residues: CASSANPGRSSYNEQFF. The CDR3 nucleotides are TGTGCCAGCAGCGCCAACCCCGGGAGAAGCTCCTACAATGAGCAGTTCTTC.

The chain combines TRBV6-5 with TRBJ2-5; TRBD2 agrees at 8 bases. Germline V gives CDR1 MNHEY, CDR2 SVGAGI. After removal of 3 bases from V and 2 bases from J, the junction contained 5 bases not matched to a gene. The CDR3 runs to 15 residues. CDR3 in DNA: TGTGCCAGCAGTTATGGCGGGAGGCCGCAAGAGACCCAGTACTTC. It specifies CASSYGGRPQETQYF.

The V gene is TRBV7-2, the J gene TRBJ1-3; 7 bases are shared with TRBD1. Germline CDR1 is SGHTA and CDR2 is FQGNSA. This CDR3 comprises 16 residues. Trimming at V came to 6 bases and at J to 4 bases, leaving 12 bases not matched to a gene. This CDR3 reads CASRHRGQARGNTIYF. The CDR3 DNA reads as TGTGCCAGCAGACACCGTGGACAGGCTAGAGGAAACACCATATATTTT.